These 10 T cell receptor beta chains were all obtained from the same sample, sequenced in a study of CD8+ T cells in alopecia areata. cDNA serving as the sequencing template came from extracted, reverse transcribed RNA. Method: immunoSEQ multiplex PCR; TCRdb's copy keeps in-frame clones and lacks some. Of 120,000 or so clones listed, around 60% were seen once; the top ten hold around 5.4%. Treatment in this sample: oral pan-JAK inhibitor, 5-10 mg twice daily. Sequenced here: CD4+ T cells sorted from blood, sampled at week 4, from a patient treated with tofacitinib. These receptors all come from a human donor with alopecia areata.

The chain uses TRBV29-1 and TRBJ1-2; TRBD1 aligns across 10 bases. The CDR3 covers 14 residues. From germline, CDR1 is SQVTM and CDR2 ANQGSEA. Losses at the gene ends were 7 bases for V and 8 bases for J; bases not matched to a gene: 13. CDR3 DNA sequence: TGCAGCGGCGTGAGCGGGACAGGGGATGGGGGCTACACCTTC. It specifies CSGVSGTGDGGYTF.

The rearrangement uses TRBV9 and TRBJ2-4; D is unresolved. The CDR3 has 14 residues. Per the germline V gene, CDR1 is SGDLS and CDR2 is YYNGEE. The V end was cut by 0 bases, the J end by 9 bases, with 13 bases between. The CDR3 region is CASSVGGSGTIQYF. CDR3 in DNA: TGTGCCAGCAGCGTAGGCGGATCTGGTACCATTCAGTACTTC.

The chain carries TRBV5-6 and TRBJ1-2, with a weak D call TRBD1 (5 bases). The CDR3 extends over 13 amino acids. The ends were cut back, 8 bases at V and 2 bases at J, with 13 bases in the middle. The V gene's germline CDR1 is SGHDT and CDR2 YYEEEE. The CDR3: CASGEGRNYGYTF. The CDR3 region has the DNA TGTGCCAGTGGCGAGGGACGGAACTATGGCTACACCTTC.

The table lists this clone with a few counts. The chain combines TRBV29-1 with TRBJ1-3; D ambiguous. CDR3 length: 13 amino acids. The V gene lost 4 bases and the J gene lost 2 bases, with 9 bases spanning the gap. Germline V gene data show CDR1 as SQVTM and CDR2 as ANQGSEA. In nucleotides, the CDR3 is TGCAGCGTTGGGGAGTCTACTGGAAACACCATATATTTT. It encodes CSVGESTGNTIYF.

CDR3 residues: CASSLRTGGTGELFF. The CDR3 nucleotides read TGTGCCAGCAGCCTTCGGACAGGAGGAACCGGGGAGCTGTTTTTT. The rearrangement links TRBV7-6 to TRBJ2-2; TRBD1 matches at 7 bases. The junction had 8 bases not matched to a gene; V was cut back by 5 bases and J by 5 bases. The germline V gene has CDR1 SGHVS and CDR2 FNYEAQ. The CDR3 length is 15 residues.

The chain couples TRBV14 to TRBJ2-7, with D unclear. V dropped 0 bases and J dropped 0 bases, with 12 bases sitting between them. This CDR3 comprises 16 residues. Germline lookup yields CDR1 SGHDN and CDR2 FVKESK. CDR3 coding DNA: TGTGCCAGCAGCCAAGATTTAGGAACAGTCTCCTACGAGCAGTACTTC. This sequence encodes CASSQDLGTVSYEQYF.

The rearrangement joins TRBV29-1 to TRBJ2-1, with 7 positions matching TRBD1. After removal of 1 base from V and 2 bases from J, the junction contained 8 bases not matched to a gene. The CDR3 runs 16 residues. Germline CDR1 SQVTM, CDR2 ANQGSEA. CDR3 residues: CSVEGGQILPYNEQFF. DNA of the CDR3: TGCAGCGTTGAAGGGGGACAGATTCTACCCTACAATGAGCAGTTCTTC.

V usage is TRBV14 and J usage is TRBJ2-2; TRBD2 matches at 8 bases. The CDR3 totals 16 residues. V lost 1 base to trimming and J lost 4 bases; unmatched junction nucleotides: 5. The germline V gene encodes CDR1 SGHDN and CDR2 FVKESK. The CDR3 spells CASSQAGRGGTGELFF. DNA of the CDR3: TGTGCCAGCAGCCAAGCTGGACGGGGGGGCACCGGGGAGCTGTTTTTT.

The chain combines TRBV20-1 with TRBJ1-2; D remains ambiguous. Trimming removed 4 bases at V and 10 bases at J, with 7 bases between. Germline CDR1 DFQATT, CDR2 SNEGSKA (reference sequence). The CDR3 consists of 9 residues. The CDR3 region is CSATRSYTF. DNA of the CDR3: TGCAGTGCTACCCGATCCTACACCTTC.

On this clone: Compared with germline, one end of the junction differs, possibly owing to a read error. The J gene is TRBJ1-5, the V gene TRBV29-1; D gene ambiguous. This CDR3 has 13 amino acids. The V gene's germline CDR1 is SQVTM and CDR2 ANQGSEA. The CDR3 reads CSVEVKGNQPQHF. The CDR3 DNA follows: TGCAGCGTGGAAGTCAAGGGCAATCAGCCCCAGCATTTT.